This T cell receptor beta chain was obtained from a study of CD8+CD57+ T cells in acquired aplastic anemia. This clonotype appeared many times. Trimming cost V 0 bases and J 1 base, with 6 bases left between them. Germline assignment: CDR1 ENHRY and CDR2 SYGVKD. CDR3 length: 14 amino acids. TCR beta VDJ combinations and CDR3 sequences were profiled from genomic DNA. TCRdb passed the reads through MiXCR, listing each CDR3 protein once. The data show some 170,000 distinct CDR3 sequences, 55% to 65% seen once. CD8+CD57+ cell expansion had been shown by flow cytometry in patients chosen for sequencing. The sequenced sample was sorted CD4+, CD8+, or CD8+CD57+ T cells (not recorded which) from PBMCs. This sequence joins TRBV10-3 and TRBJ1-1; D remains unclear. This receptor was identified in a human donor with aplastic anemia. The CDR3 region has the DNA TGTGCCATCAGTGAGTCAAGGGAGAACACTGAAGCTTTCTTT. Amino acid sequence: CAISESRENTEAFF.